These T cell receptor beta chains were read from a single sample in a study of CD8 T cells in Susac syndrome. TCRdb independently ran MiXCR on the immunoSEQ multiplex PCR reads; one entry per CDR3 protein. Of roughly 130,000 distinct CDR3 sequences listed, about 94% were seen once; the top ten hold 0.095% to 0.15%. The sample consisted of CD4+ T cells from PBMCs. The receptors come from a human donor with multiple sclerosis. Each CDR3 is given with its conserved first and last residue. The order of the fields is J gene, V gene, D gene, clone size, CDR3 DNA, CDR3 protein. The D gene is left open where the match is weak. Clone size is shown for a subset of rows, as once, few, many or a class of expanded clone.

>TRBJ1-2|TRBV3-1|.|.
TGTGCCAGCAGCCAAGGTTTAAGGGGGTCTGGCTACACCTTC
CASSQGLRGSGYTF
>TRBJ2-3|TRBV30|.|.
TGTGCCTGGATGTGGGCCACAGATACGCAGTATTTT
CAWMWATDTQYF
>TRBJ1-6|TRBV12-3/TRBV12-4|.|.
TGTGCCAGCAGTTTAGGGACTGGATCACCCCTCCACTTT
CASSLGTGSPLHF
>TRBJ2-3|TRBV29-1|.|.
TGCAGCGTTAAGAGGTTGACTAGCACAGATACGCAGTATTTT
CSVKRLTSTDTQYF
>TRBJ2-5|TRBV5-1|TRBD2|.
TGCGCCAGCAGCTTGGGGACTAGCGGGAGCCAAGAGACCCAGTACTTC
CASSLGTSGSQETQYF
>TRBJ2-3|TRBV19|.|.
TGTGCCAGTAGTACTGGGAAAGGTCAGGCAGATACGCAGTATTTT
CASSTGKGQADTQYF
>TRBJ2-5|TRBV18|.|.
TGTGCCAGCTCACCTCCGGGACTCCAAGAGACCCAGTACTTC
CASSPPGLQETQYF
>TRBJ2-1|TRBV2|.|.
TGTGCCAGCAGGGGGGAACAAGTGGGGGAGCAGTTCTTC
CASRGEQVGEQFF
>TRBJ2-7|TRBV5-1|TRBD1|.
TGCGCCAGCAGCTGGGGACAGGCTTCCTACGAGCAGTACTTC
CASSWGQASYEQYF
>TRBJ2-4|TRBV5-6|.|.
TGTGCCAGCTCCCGAAATGAAAACATTCAGTACTTC
CASSRNENIQYF
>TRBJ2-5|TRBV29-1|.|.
TGCAGCGTTGAGGGACGCTCCGTGGCCCAGTACTTC
CSVEGRSVAQYF
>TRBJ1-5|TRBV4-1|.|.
TGCGCCAGCAGCCAGACGGGGGACCCTAATCAGCCCCAGCATTTT
CASSQTGDPNQPQHF
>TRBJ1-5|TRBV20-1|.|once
TGCAGTGCGAAAAACTGGGATTATAGCAATCAGCCCCAGCATTTT
CSAKNWDYSNQPQHF
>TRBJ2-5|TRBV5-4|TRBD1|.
TGTGCCAGCAGCTCGCAGGGGGCTGGGGAGACCCAGTACTTC
CASSSQGAGETQYF
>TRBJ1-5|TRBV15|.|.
TGTGCCACCAGCAGAGAGTTCGGGGACTTTAATCAGCCCCAGCATTTT
CATSREFGDFNQPQHF
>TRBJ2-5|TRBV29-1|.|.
TGCAGCGTTGGTTCCTTTCGGGACACAAAAGAGACCCAGTACTTC
CSVGSFRDTKETQYF
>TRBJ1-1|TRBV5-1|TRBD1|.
TGCGCCAGCAGCTCCTCCGGGACAGGGGGCTGGAACACTGAAGCTTTCTTT
CASSSSGTGGWNTEAFF
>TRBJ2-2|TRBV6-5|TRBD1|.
TGTGCCAGCAACAGGGGCAGGTCCGGGGAGCTGTTTTTT
CASNRGRSGELFF
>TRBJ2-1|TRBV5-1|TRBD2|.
TGCGCCAGCAGCTTCGGACTAGCGGTCGCCTACAATGAGCAGTTCTTC
CASSFGLAVAYNEQFF
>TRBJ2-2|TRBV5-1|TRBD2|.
TGCGCCAGCAGCCCGCCGGGACTAGCGGGAGGGCCGACCGGGGAGCTGTTTTTT
CASSPPGLAGGPTGELFF
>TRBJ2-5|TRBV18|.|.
TGTGCCAGCTCCTTGGTTCAAGAGACCCAGTACTTC
CASSLVQETQYF
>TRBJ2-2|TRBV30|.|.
TGTGCCTGGTCCCTAACTAGCCGAACCGGGGAGCTGTTTTTT
CAWSLTSRTGELFF
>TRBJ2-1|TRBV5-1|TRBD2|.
TGCGCCAGCAGCTCCGGTACACTAGCGGGGTACAATGAGCAGTTCTTC
CASSSGTLAGYNEQFF
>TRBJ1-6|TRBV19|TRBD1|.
TGTGCCAGTAGAGGGGGACAGGGCGGTAATTCACCCCTCCACTTT
CASRGGQGGNSPLHF
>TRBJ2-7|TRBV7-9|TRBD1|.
TGTGCCAGCAGCGTGGGACAGAACTCCTACGAGCAGTACTTC
CASSVGQNSYEQYF
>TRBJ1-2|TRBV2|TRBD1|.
TGTGCCAGCAACCCCGGGACAGGGGGCTATGGCTACACCTTC
CASNPGTGGYGYTF
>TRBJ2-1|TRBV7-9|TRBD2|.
TGTGCCAGCAGCACGATAGCGGGGGGGCAATACAATGAGCAGTTCTTC
CASSTIAGGQYNEQFF
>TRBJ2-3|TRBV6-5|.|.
TGTGCCAGCAGTTTCTTCGGGGGATCCACAGATACGCAGTATTTT
CASSFFGGSTDTQYF
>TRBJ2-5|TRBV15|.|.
TGTGCCACCAGACCAGGGGTCCAAGAGACCCAGTACTTC
CATRPGVQETQYF
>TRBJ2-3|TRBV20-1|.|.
TGCAGTGCTAGAGCCGCCCCTCGGAGGGGGAGGATTGATACGCAGTATTTT
CSARAAPRRGRIDTQYF
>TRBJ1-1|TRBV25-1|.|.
TGTGCCAGCAGTGAATACACTGAAGCTTTCTTT
CASSEYTEAFF
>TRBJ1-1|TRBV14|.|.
TGTGCCAGCAGCCGAAAGAACACTGAAGCTTTCTTT
CASSRKNTEAFF
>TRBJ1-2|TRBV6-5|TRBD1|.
TGTGCCAGCAATCACCCGACAGGGCGCTACACCTTC
CASNHPTGRYTF
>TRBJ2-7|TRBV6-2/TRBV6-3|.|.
TGTGCCAGCAAGACCCAGGCAGTGGCCCCCTACGAGCAGTACTTC
CASKTQAVAPYEQYF
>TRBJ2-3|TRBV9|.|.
TGTGCCAGCAGCGTAGATGGGGCGGCCATGGCCAGGGATACGCAGTATTTT
CASSVDGAAMARDTQYF
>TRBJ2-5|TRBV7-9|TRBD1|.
TGTGCCAGCAGCCCCGACAGGGATATCCAAGAGACCCAGTACTTC
CASSPDRDIQETQYF
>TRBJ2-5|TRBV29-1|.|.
TGCAGCGTTGGTGGGGGCTCGAGGAGAGAGACCCAGTACTTC
CSVGGGSRRETQYF
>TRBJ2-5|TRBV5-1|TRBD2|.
TGCGCCAGCAGCTTGGCCAACGAGCGGGGGAAGACCCAGTACTTC
CASSLANERGKTQYF
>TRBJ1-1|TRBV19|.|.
TGTGCCAGTAGTATTATGCAGTCGGGGGCGAGAGCTTTCTTT
CASSIMQSGARAFF
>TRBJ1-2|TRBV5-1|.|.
TGCGCCAGCAGCTTGGGGGGGGAGCGGACCGGCTACACCTTC
CASSLGGERTGYTF
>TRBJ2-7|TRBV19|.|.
TGTGCCAGTTCAACAAACACCAACCTCTACGAGCAGTACTTC
CASSTNTNLYEQYF
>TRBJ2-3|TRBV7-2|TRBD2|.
TGTGCCAGCAGCGCCCCCCTGGGACTAGCGGTCACAGATACGCAGTATTTT
CASSAPLGLAVTDTQYF
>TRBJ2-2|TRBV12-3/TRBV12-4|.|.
TGTGCCAGCAGTTACAAGGGTCGCACCGGGGAGCTGTTTTTT
CASSYKGRTGELFF
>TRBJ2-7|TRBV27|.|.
TGTGCCAGCAGTCAGACCCCTAACCAAGCCTACGAGCAGTACTTC
CASSQTPNQAYEQYF
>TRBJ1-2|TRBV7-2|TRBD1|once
TGTGCCAGCAGCCCGGGACAGACATATGGCTACACCTTC
CASSPGQTYGYTF
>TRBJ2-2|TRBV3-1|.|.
TGTGCCAGCAGCCATGGGTCCGGGGAGCTGTTTTTT
CASSHGSGELFF
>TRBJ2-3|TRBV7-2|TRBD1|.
TGTGCCTGCAGGGGGATCACAGATACGCAGTATTTT
CACRGITDTQYF